This passage covers 22 T cell receptor beta chains from one sample sequenced in a study of a mutant IDH1 vaccine in newly diagnosed glioma. These receptors have no known antigen. Assay used: immunoSEQ multiplex PCR; TCRdb lists only in-frame clones, some missing. The sample has about 83,000 clones; more than 80% are singletons. Time point denoted: week 47, end of study. The study gave 300 ug of mutant IDH1 20-mer peptide per vaccine dose, with topical imiquimod. Sequencing was performed on PBMCs, taken from a glioma patient whose treatment included an IDH1 peptide vaccine. Receptor source: a man aged 40-49 years with glioma.

J is TRBJ2-2 and V is TRBV5-1; D is undetermined. V was cut by 2 bases and J by 2 bases, with 16 bases left in between. The length of the CDR3 is 17 residues. The germline CDR1 and CDR2 sequences are SGHRS and YFSETQ. The CDR3 reads CASSLRFASPNTGELFF. The DNA for the CDR3 is TGCGCCAGCAGCTTACGATTTGCTTCACCAAACACCGGGGAGCTGTTTTTT.

The chain carries TRBV27 and TRBJ1-5; a possible D gene is TRBD1 (6 bases). The CDR3 runs to 17 residues. With 3 bases removed from V and 0 bases from J, the gap between germline ends came to 15 bases. Germline CDR1 is MNHEY and CDR2 is SMNVEV (reference sequence). The CDR3 DNA sequence: TGTGCCAGCAGTTTGAGGGGGACTCCGTATAGCAATCAGCCCCAGCATTTT. Translated, it gives CASSLRGTPYSNQPQHF.

The genes are TRBV11-3 and TRBJ2-7; maybe TRBD2 (6 bases). Per germline, CDR1 SGHNT and CDR2 YENEEA. The CDR3 is made up of 15 amino acids. The germline V and J ends were trimmed by 1 base and 3 bases, with 13 bases remaining between them. CDR3 in amino acids: CASSLVSGDVYEQYF. DNA of the CDR3: TGTGCCAGCAGCTTAGTTTCGGGGGACGTCTACGAGCAGTACTTC.

The CDR3 sequence: CASSLRQGTGNEQFF. The CDR3 nucleotides are TGTGCCAGCAGTTTAAGACAGGGTACAGGGAATGAGCAGTTCTTC. The chain uses TRBV27 and TRBJ2-1, with 7 nucleotides matching TRBD1. Germline V CDR1 and CDR2: MNHEY, SMNVEV (reference sequence). The ends lost 2 bases at V and 7 bases at J; junction bases unmatched: 8. The CDR3 has 15 residues.

The genes are TRBV19 and TRBJ2-5, with 10 positions matching TRBD2. Germline CDR1 and CDR2: LNHDA and SQIVND (reference sequence). The CDR3 has 15 residues. J was trimmed by 3 bases and V by 5 bases; bases with no gene match: 6. For the CDR3, the DNA is TGTGCCAGTAGTGGTAGCGGGAGGCAGAAAGAGACCCAGTACTTC. It encodes CASSGSGRQKETQYF.

The chain employs TRBV9 and TRBJ2-2; 12 bases map to TRBD2. This CDR3 region has 18 residues. Trimming took 2 bases from V and 3 from J; bases not matched to a gene: 8. CDR1 and CDR2 from the germline V gene are SGDLS and YYNGEE. In nucleotides, the CDR3 is TGTGCCAGCAGCGTTGGGCTAGCGGGAGGGCCGCACACCGGGGAGCTGTTTTTT. Its translation: CASSVGLAGGPHTGELFF.

J is TRBJ2-3 and V is TRBV9; 8 bases are a match to TRBD2. The CDR3 extends over 16 amino acids. In germline, CDR1 is SGDLS, CDR2 YYNGEE. Unmatched junction bases numbered 11, after V lost 3 bases and J lost 5 bases. The CDR3 bases are TGTGCCAGCAGCGCGCACCCGGGACTAGGCCTAGATACGCAGTATTTT. This codes for CASSAHPGLGLDTQYF.

This clone was detected a few times. The chain couples TRBV4-2 to TRBJ2-1, with a weak D call TRBD1 (6 bases). Looked up from germline, CDR1 is LGHNA and CDR2 is YNFKEQ. The CDR3 contains 14 residues. V was cut by 5 bases and J by 13 bases, with 21 bases left in between. CDR3 region: CASSANREPPIQFF. In nucleotides, the CDR3 is TGTGCCAGCAGCGCGAACAGGGAGCCCCCAATTCAGTTCTTC.

V is TRBV30 and J is TRBJ1-3, with D possibly being TRBD1 (6 bases). The CDR3 covers 15 residues. Germline values: CDR1 GTSNPN, CDR2 SVGIG (reference sequence). Between the trimmed V and J ends, which lost 5 bases and 2 bases, there was a span of 16 bases. The chain's CDR3 is CAWEGTLYPGNTIYF. In DNA form, the CDR3 reads TGTGCCTGGGAGGGGACACTGTATCCTGGAAACACCATATATTTT.

J is TRBJ2-5 and V is TRBV19; TRBD2 is a possible D gene (6 bases). The ends were cut back, 8 bases at V and 5 bases at J, with 24 bases in the middle. This CDR3 has 16 amino acids. Germline CDR1 LNHDA, CDR2 SQIVND (reference sequence). The CDR3 loop reads CASRRTLGRRAETQYF. The CDR3, as DNA: TGTGCCAGTCGTCGGACCCTCGGGAGAAGAGCGGAGACCCAGTACTTC.

This rearrangement joins TRBV6-5 to TRBJ2-6; no reliable D call. The germline V gene has CDR1 MNHEY and CDR2 SVGAGI. The CDR3 contains 15 residues. V was cut by 0 bases and J by 1 base, with 4 bases left in between. For the CDR3, the DNA is TGTGCCAGCAGTTACTCAGAATCTGGGGCCAACGTCCTGACTTTC. Residues: CASSYSESGANVLTF.

This clone was detected only once. The chain recombines TRBV7-2 with TRBJ1-2; TRBD1 agrees at 7 bases. Germline lookup yields CDR1 SGHTA and CDR2 FQGNSA. V was clipped by 2 bases and J by 3 bases; unmatched bases: 3. This CDR3 spans 14 amino acids. Here the CDR3 DNA reads TGTGCCAGCAGCTTAAGGACAGGAGACTATGGCTACACCTTC. As protein: CASSLRTGDYGYTF.

V usage is TRBV5-1 and J usage is TRBJ1-1, with D unclear. Germline V lookup: CDR1 SGHRS, CDR2 YFSETQ. Trimming shortened V by 1 base and J by 1 base, and 5 bases separated the two germline ends. The CDR3 sequence is 13 residues long. CDR3: CASSLQWNTEAFF. In DNA form, the CDR3 reads TGCGCCAGCAGCTTGCAGTGGAACACTGAAGCTTTCTTT.

The chain links TRBV7-9 to TRBJ2-5; 7 nucleotides agree with TRBD2. The V gene's germline CDR1 is SEHNR and CDR2 FQNEAQ (reference sequence). CDR3 length: 14 residues. The V and J ends lost 3 bases and 5 bases, in that order; junction bases with no gene match: 6. The CDR3, as DNA: TGTGCCAGCAGCTTGGAGGGAGGGTTGGAGACCCAGTACTTC. Translated, it gives CASSLEGGLETQYF.

V usage is TRBV5-6 and J usage is TRBJ2-5; the D is unclear. The J call may be in error: the DNA end matches TRBJ2-7 better. The CDR3 extends over 14 amino acids. Germline CDR1 and CDR2: SGHDT and YYEEEE. CDR3 region: CASNVGLEFYEQYF. Written as DNA, the CDR3 is TGTGCCAGTAATGTTGGGCTCGAATTCTACGAGCAGTACTTC.

This clone was seen only once. The rearrangement uses TRBV9 and TRBJ2-7; 7 nucleotides agree with TRBD1. The CDR3 is 15 residues long. V gave up 4 bases and J gave up 3 bases; unmatched junction bases: 10. The V gene's germline CDR1 is SGDLS and CDR2 YYNGEE. CDR3 sequence: CASSPSPGQNYEQYF. As DNA, the CDR3 is TGTGCCAGCAGCCCATCCCCGGGACAGAACTACGAGCAGTACTTC.

The V call is TRBV23-1, the J call TRBJ2-7; maybe TRBD2 (5 bases). TRBV23-1 is an open reading frame whose function is uncertain. The CDR3 runs to 16 residues. Trimming removed 0 bases from V and 1 base from J, with 13 bases in between. The CDR3: CASSQSLIPGSYEQYF. The CDR3 nucleotides read TGCGCCAGCAGTCAATCTTTGATTCCGGGGTCCTACGAGCAGTACTTC.

This chain joins TRBV6-1 and TRBJ2-1; weak D call: TRBD2 (6 bases). CDR1 and CDR2 (germline): MNHNS, SASEGT. The CDR3 has 12 residues. V was pared by 2 bases and J by 12 bases, with 11 bases between. CDR3: CASSERVGRQFF. For the CDR3, the DNA is TGTGCCAGCAGTGAACGAGTCGGGAGGCAGTTCTTC.

The count of this clone is one. The chain carries TRBV6-1 and TRBJ2-7; 9 bases map to TRBD2. Germline CDR1 MNHNS, CDR2 SASEGT. The ends lost 2 bases at V and 3 bases at J; junction bases unmatched: 2. This CDR3 is 14 amino acids long. The CDR3 here is CASSEISGSYEQYF. As DNA, the CDR3 is TGTGCCAGCAGTGAAATTAGCGGGAGCTACGAGCAGTACTTC.

This chain links TRBV15 with TRBJ2-7, with D perhaps TRBD2 (5 bases). Germline values: CDR1 LNHNV, CDR2 YYDKDF (reference sequence). V shed 0 bases and J shed 6 bases, with 12 bases lying between them. The CDR3 is 14 amino acids. The CDR3 protein is CATSRDRLAGEQYF. In nucleotides, the CDR3 is TGTGCCACCAGCAGAGATAGGCTAGCTGGCGAGCAGTACTTC.

The chain has TRBV29-1 and TRBJ2-5, with D uncertain. CDR3 size: 14 residues. Trimming stripped 7 bases from V and 5 bases from J, with 20 bases between. Germline lookup yields CDR1 SQVTM and CDR2 ANQGSEA. CDR3 sequence (DNA): TGCAGCGCCTCCCCCCGGGCGGTTGGGGAGACCCAGTACTTC. This codes for CSASPRAVGETQYF.

J is TRBJ2-1 and V is TRBV7-2, with 11 bases that match TRBD2. CDR1 is SGHTA and CDR2 is FQGNSA in the germline V gene. The CDR3 is 16 residues long. V dropped 6 bases and J dropped 0; count of bases not matched to a gene: 4. CDR3 DNA sequence: TGTGCCAGCAGATCCGGGACTAGCGGCTCCTACAATGAGCAGTTCTTC. It translates to CASRSGTSGSYNEQFF.